The sequence of this T cell receptor (beta chain) was determined in a study of T cell responses to AZD1222 COVID-19 vaccine. The table came from immunoSEQ multiplex PCR; TCRdb's copy has only in-frame clones and leaves some out. This sample has more than 95,000 clones, with 90% found just once. With respect to this clone: Its antigen is unidentified.

Study-level findings and limits: Clonal diversity may have been underestimated in mostly white British donors. The reported proportion of spike-specific TCRs targeting unmutated variant regions was nearly half. No day 14 peak samples; only post-peak repertoires were characterized.

The CDR3 runs 14 residues. CDR1 is MDHEN, CDR2 SYDVKM, per germline. The V gene lost 1 base and the J gene lost 9 bases, with 13 bases spanning the gap. The chain combines TRBV28 with TRBJ1-5; the D gene is possibly TRBD1 (6 bases). The origin of this receptor is an adult in good health. This specimen was peripheral blood, taken on day 0 of AZD1222 vaccination. The CDR3 bases are TGTGCCAGCAGTTTATACGGGGGGCAACGGCCCCAGCATTTT. The encoded protein is CASSLYGGQRPQHF.